Shown below are 14 T cell receptor beta chains from a single sample sequenced in a study of cytomegalovirus exposure and HLA in healthy donors. In the PCR, 60 Vbeta and 13 Jbeta primers were used. The protocol was immunoSEQ multiplex PCR, while the TCRdb copy is restricted to in-frame clones and leaves out a portion. Counted here are roughly 140,000 clones, about 80% occurring once; the ten biggest clones make up roughly 4.7%. The sequencing sample was made of PBMCs. All receptors come from a male donor in good health and CMV-seronegative.

The chain is built from TRBV7-7 and TRBJ2-5; D uncertain. Deletions cut 1 base from V and 4 bases from J, with 7 bases between. The CDR3 runs 13 residues. CDR1 is SSHAT and CDR2 is FNYEAQ in the germline V gene (reference sequence). CDR3 protein: CASSLGYLETQYF. The CDR3 DNA is TGTGCCAGCAGCTTAGGCTACCTAGAGACCCAGTACTTC.

J is TRBJ2-6 and V is TRBV9; 9 positions match TRBD1. V lost 3 bases to trimming and J lost 2 bases; unmatched junction nucleotides: 9. The germline CDR1 and CDR2 sequences are SGDLS and YYNGEE. The CDR3 has 18 residues. CDR3 in DNA: TGTGCCAGCAGCGAATACAGGGGGCGAGGGACTGGGGCCAACGTCCTGACTTTC. Its translation is CASSEYRGRGTGANVLTF. Looking up the rest from reference TRBV9 and TRBJ2-6 gives the full variable domain: DSGVTQTPKHLITATGQRVTLRCSPRSGDLSVYWYQQSLDQGLQFLIQYYNGEERAKGNILERFSAQQFPDLHSELNLSSLELGDSALYFCASSEYRGRGTGANVLTFGAGSRLTVL.

This rearrangement joins TRBV4-3 to TRBJ1-4; no reliable D call. This CDR3 has 15 residues. Germline CDR1 is LGHNA and CDR2 is YSLEER. V was clipped by 5 bases and J by 8 bases, with 18 bases between them. The CDR3 DNA reads TGCGCCAGCAGCTCTTCCTCGGCCGGAGGGGAAAAACTGTTTTTT. Translation: CASSSSSAGGEKLFF.

J is TRBJ1-4 and V is TRBV11-1, with 9 bases lining up with TRBD1. The CDR3 has 13 residues. From germline, CDR1 is SGHAT and CDR2 FQDESV (reference sequence). V trimming: 5 bases; J trimming: 12 bases; junction bases outside the gene matches: 7. The CDR3 bases are TGTGCCAGCAGCCTGACCCGGACAGGGGAACTGTTTTTT. It specifies CASSLTRTGELFF.

The chain uses TRBV29-1 and TRBJ2-3; perhaps TRBD1 as D (5 bases). The germline gives CDR1 SQVTM, CDR2 ANQGSEA. There are 13 residues in the CDR3. Trimming cost V 6 bases and J 0 bases, with 10 bases left between them. The CDR3 spells CSVIGVSTDTQYF. CDR3 nucleotide sequence: TGCAGCGTCATAGGGGTTAGCACAGATACGCAGTATTTT.

This chain connects TRBV9 to TRBJ1-3; D unclear. Trimming pared 3 bases from V and 2 bases from J, leaving 9 bases between. CDR3 length equals 14 residues. Germline V lookup: CDR1 SGDLS, CDR2 YYNGEE. The CDR3 nucleotides read TGTGCCAGCAGCGCCGGGAGTCCTGGAAACACCATATATTTT. It specifies CASSAGSPGNTIYF. Drawing the rest from reference TRBV9 and TRBJ1-3, the complete variable domain is DSGVTQTPKHLITATGQRVTLRCSPRSGDLSVYWYQQSLDQGLQFLIQYYNGEERAKGNILERFSAQQFPDLHSELNLSSLELGDSALYFCASSAGSPGNTIYFGEGSWLTVV.

This clone was detected a few times. The J gene is TRBJ1-1, the V gene TRBV19, with no clear D. Germline assignment: CDR1 LNHDA and CDR2 SQIVND (reference sequence). Trimming cost V 1 base and J 3 bases, with 6 bases left between them. The CDR3 sequence is 13 residues long. As DNA, the CDR3 is TGTGCCAGTAGTATAGGTTCAGACACTGAAGCTTTCTTT. Translating gives CASSIGSDTEAFF.

This chain uses TRBV7-8 with TRBJ2-3; D is perhaps TRBD1 (5 bases). CDR3 length equals 14 residues. V lost 3 bases, J lost 1 base, and 8 bases lay in between. Germline-derived CDR1 and CDR2 are SGHVS and FQNEAQ. The CDR3 DNA reads TGTGCCAGCAGCTTTGTAGGGGGCACAGATACGCAGTATTTT. This sequence encodes CASSFVGGTDTQYF.

The chain employs TRBV7-9 and TRBJ1-2, with 9 bases fitting TRBD1. V gave up 5 bases and J gave up 6 bases; unmatched junction bases: 7. The CDR3 loop spans 14 amino acids. Germline CDR1 reads SEHNR; CDR2 reads FQNEAQ (reference sequence). This chain's CDR3 is CASSPGTGRNGYTF. The CDR3 nucleotides read TGTGCCAGCAGCCCGGGGACAGGGAGAAATGGCTACACCTTC. The entire variable domain, with the rest obtained from reference TRBV7-9 and TRBJ1-2, is as follows: DTGVSQNPRHKITKRGQNVTFRCDPISEHNRLYWYRQTLGQGPEFLTYFQNEAQLEKSRLLSDRFSAERPKGSFSTLEIQRTEQGDSAMYLCASSPGTGRNGYTFGSGTRLTVV.

The gene calls are TRBV13 and TRBJ2-5; D is possibly TRBD1 (6 bases). Trimming took off 2 bases at V and 5 bases at J, with 9 bases between the two ends. The CDR3 is 13 residues long. The germline V gene has CDR1 PRHDT and CDR2 FYEKMQ (reference sequence). Written as DNA, the CDR3 is TGTGCCAGCAGCTTACCAGGGGTGGAGACCCAGTACTTC. It codes for CASSLPGVETQYF.

This chain links TRBV7-9 with TRBJ1-6; 9 bases are a match to TRBD1. Trimming removed 5 bases from V and 14 bases from J; junction bases left unmatched: 7. Germline CDR1 and CDR2: SEHNR and FQNEAQ (reference sequence). The CDR3 is 13 amino acids. The CDR3, as DNA: TGTGCCAGCAGCCCACAGGACAGGGGATCCCTCCACTTT. It is translated as CASSPQDRGSLHF.

The J gene is TRBJ2-3, the V gene TRBV20-1; D unresolved. There are 11 residues in the CDR3. V dropped 6 bases and J dropped 9 bases, with 13 bases sitting between them. CDR1 DFQATT and CDR2 SNEGSKA come from the germline V gene (reference sequence). In nucleotides, the CDR3 is TGCAGTGCCCAGGCCCATCGGACGCAGTATTTT. This encodes CSAQAHRTQYF.

The chain has TRBV28 and TRBJ2-5; 11 bases are shared with TRBD1. The end of the DNA fits TRBJ2-7 better, so the J call may be wrong. CDR3 size: 15 residues. From germline, CDR1 is MDHEN and CDR2 SYDVKM. This CDR3 reads CASTDAGQGAYEQYF. The CDR3 region has the DNA TGTGCCAGCACCGATGCGGGACAGGGGGCCTACGAGCAGTACTTC.

The CDR3 reads CASSQTHRTGGYTGELFF. CDR3 sequence (DNA): TGCGCCAGCAGCCAAACCCATCGGACAGGGGGTTATACCGGGGAGCTGTTTTTT. The gene calls are TRBV4-3 and TRBJ2-2; 10 positions agree with TRBD1. The V gene's germline CDR1 is LGHNA and CDR2 YSLEER. The ends lost 2 bases at V and 5 bases at J; junction bases unmatched: 11. There are 18 residues in the CDR3.